This T cell receptor beta chain was captured by sequencing in a study of cytomegalovirus exposure and HLA in healthy donors. Study-wide context: The platform used for the 120 validation repertoires matched that of the roughly 700 first-cohort repertoires, a later analysis reported.

The CDR3 has 17 residues. Germline CDR1 is KGHSH and CDR2 is LQKENI. J was trimmed by 1 base and V by 4 bases; bases with no gene match: 11. With respect to this clone: Antigen unknown.

Study observations and caveats: Cytomegalovirus-associated TCR beta chains were listed, numbering 150 to 200. High sensitivity and specificity were reportedly achieved when the classifier diagnosed cytomegalovirus status. Despite most TCR sequences being rare, some public TCRs occurred in many donors.

Sequencing used immunoSEQ multiplex PCR; TCRdb keeps in-frame clones, though not all of them. Here the sample spans around 60,000 clones, roughly 94% being singletons. Sequences were obtained from PBMCs. The chain combines TRBV18 with TRBJ1-1, with 8 positions matching TRBD1. The receptor's source is a woman aged 18-30 years in good health and CMV-seronegative. Here the CDR3 reads CASSQGTGVFQNTEAFF. CDR3 nucleotide sequence: TGTGCCAGCTCACAGGGGACAGGAGTATTCCAGAACACTGAAGCTTTCTTT.